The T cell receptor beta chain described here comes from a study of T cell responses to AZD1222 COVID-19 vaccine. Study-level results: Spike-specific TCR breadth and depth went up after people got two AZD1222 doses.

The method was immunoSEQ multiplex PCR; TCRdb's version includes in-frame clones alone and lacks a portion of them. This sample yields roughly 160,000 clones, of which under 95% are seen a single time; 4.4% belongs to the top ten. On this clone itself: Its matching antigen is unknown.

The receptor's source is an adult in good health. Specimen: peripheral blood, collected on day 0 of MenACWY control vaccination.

The CDR3 DNA is TGTGCCAGCAGCTTGGGACAGGTTAATGAAAAACTGTTTTTT. Its translation is CASSLGQVNEKLFF. V gene TRBV28 combines with J gene TRBJ1-4; 8 bases match TRBD1. In germline, CDR1 is MDHEN, CDR2 SYDVKM. J lost 4 bases, V lost 6 bases, and 4 bases had no gene match. The CDR3 is 14 residues long.